This entry features one T cell receptor (beta chain) sequence. What it recognizes is unknown. Germline V CDR1 and CDR2: MNHNS, SASEGT. The J segment lost 8 bases and the V segment lost 2 bases, leaving 11 bases of the junction unmatched. CDR3 length: 16 residues. The record originates from a study of T cells in localized non-small cell lung cancer. Method: immunoSEQ multiplex PCR; TCRdb's copy keeps in-frame clones and lacks some. The data contain over 40,000 clones, about nine tenths of them singletons. Study-level points and caveats: Peak T cell clonality was found in uninvolved adjacent lung, exceeding tumor. As only one tumor region underwent sequencing, heterogeneity remains possible. Turning up in adjacent lung were a median approximately 50 of the top 100 tumor clones.

This sequence was found in a female donor older than 55 with stage I squamous cell lung carcinoma. Source: peripheral blood, taken before any cancer treatment. The chain couples TRBV6-1 to TRBJ1-3; 8 nucleotides agree with TRBD1. Written as DNA, the CDR3 is TGTGCCAGCAGTGAATTTGGCAGGGGGCGCGTGGACACCATATATTTT. Its protein is CASSEFGRGRVDTIYF.